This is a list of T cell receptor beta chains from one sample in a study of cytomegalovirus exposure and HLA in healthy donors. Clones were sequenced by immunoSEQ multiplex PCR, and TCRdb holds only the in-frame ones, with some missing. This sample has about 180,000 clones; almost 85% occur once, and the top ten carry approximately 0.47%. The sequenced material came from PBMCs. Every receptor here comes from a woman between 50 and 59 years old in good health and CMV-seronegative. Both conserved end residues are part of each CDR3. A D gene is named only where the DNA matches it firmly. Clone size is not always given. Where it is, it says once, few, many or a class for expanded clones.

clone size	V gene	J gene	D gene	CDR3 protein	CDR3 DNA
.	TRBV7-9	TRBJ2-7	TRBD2	CASSLAPERGGTYEQYF	TGTGCCAGCAGCTTAGCCCCTGAGCGGGGGGGAACCTACGAGCAGTACTTC
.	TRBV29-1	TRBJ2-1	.	CSVESPQGLNEQFF	TGCAGCGTTGAAAGTCCTCAGGGCCTGAATGAGCAGTTCTTC
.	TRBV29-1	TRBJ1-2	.	CSVAIDTYGYTF	TGCAGCGTTGCTATCGACACATATGGCTACACCTTC
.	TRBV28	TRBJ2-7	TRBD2	CASSVGLAGGYEQYF	TGTGCCAGCAGTGTGGGACTAGCGGGTGGCTACGAGCAGTACTTC
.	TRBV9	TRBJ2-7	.	CASSVAMGLREQYF	TGTGCCAGCAGCGTAGCGATGGGGCTCCGCGAGCAGTACTTC
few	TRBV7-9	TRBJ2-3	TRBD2	CASSPTSGGVPDTQYF	TGTGCCAGCAGTCCGACTAGCGGGGGGGTACCTGATACGCAGTATTTT
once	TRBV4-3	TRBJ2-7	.	CASSQDDSSYEQYF	TGCGCCAGCAGCCAAGATGACAGCTCCTACGAGCAGTACTTC
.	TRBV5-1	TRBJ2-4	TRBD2	CASSLFGEGYKNIQYF	TGCGCCAGCAGCTTATTTGGGGAGGGGTACAAAAACATTCAGTACTTC
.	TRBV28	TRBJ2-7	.	CATKTGFLYEQYF	TGTGCCACCAAGACAGGATTCCTCTACGAGCAGTACTTC
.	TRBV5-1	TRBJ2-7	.	CASSLGGPYEQYF	TGCGCCAGCAGCTTGGGGGGGCCCTACGAGCAGTACTTC
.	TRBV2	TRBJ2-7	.	CASRKVEAVGQYF	TGTGCCAGCAGGAAGGTAGAGGCCGTCGGGCAGTACTTC
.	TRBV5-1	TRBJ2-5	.	CASSLTGPETQYF	TGCGCCAGCAGCTTAACAGGACCAGAGACCCAGTACTTC
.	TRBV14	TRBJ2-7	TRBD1	CASSLGRGGLTDYEQYF	TGTGCCAGCAGCCTGGGGAGAGGGGGCTTAACCGACTACGAGCAGTACTTC
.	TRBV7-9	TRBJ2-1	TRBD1	CASSLSGTASNEQFF	TGTGCCAGCAGCTTGTCCGGGACAGCCTCTAATGAGCAGTTCTTC
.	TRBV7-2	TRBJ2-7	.	CASSPRGLNEQYF	TGTGCCAGCAGCCCCCGTGGCCTCAACGAGCAGTACTTC
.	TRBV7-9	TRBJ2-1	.	CASSSSGNEQFF	TGTGCCAGCAGCTCGTCGGGCAATGAGCAGTTCTTC